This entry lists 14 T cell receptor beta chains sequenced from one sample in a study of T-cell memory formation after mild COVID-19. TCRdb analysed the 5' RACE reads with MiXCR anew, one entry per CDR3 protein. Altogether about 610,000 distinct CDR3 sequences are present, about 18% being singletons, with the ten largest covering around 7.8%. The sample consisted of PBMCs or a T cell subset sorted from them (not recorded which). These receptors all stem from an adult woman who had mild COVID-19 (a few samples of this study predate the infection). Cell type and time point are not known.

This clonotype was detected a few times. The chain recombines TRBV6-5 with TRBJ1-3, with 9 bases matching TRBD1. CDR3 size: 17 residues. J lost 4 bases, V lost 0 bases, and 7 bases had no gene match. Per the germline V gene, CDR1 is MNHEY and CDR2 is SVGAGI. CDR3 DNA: TGTGCCAGCAGTTACTCCCGCTGGGACAGGGCAGGAAACACCATATATTTT. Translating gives CASSYSRWDRAGNTIYF.

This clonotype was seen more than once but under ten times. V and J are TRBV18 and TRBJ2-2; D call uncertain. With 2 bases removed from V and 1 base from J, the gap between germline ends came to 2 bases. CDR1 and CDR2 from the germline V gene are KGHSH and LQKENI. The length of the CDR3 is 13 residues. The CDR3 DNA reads TGTGCCAGCTCACCAGTGAACACCGGGGAGCTGTTTTTT. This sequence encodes CASSPVNTGELFF.

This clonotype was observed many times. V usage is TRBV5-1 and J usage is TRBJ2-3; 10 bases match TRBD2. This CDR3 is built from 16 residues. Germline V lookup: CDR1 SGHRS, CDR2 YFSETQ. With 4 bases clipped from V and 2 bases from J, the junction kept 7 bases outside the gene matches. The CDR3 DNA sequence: TGCGCCAGCAGCCTTTATGGGACTAGCGACACAGATACGCAGTATTTT. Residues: CASSLYGTSDTDTQYF.

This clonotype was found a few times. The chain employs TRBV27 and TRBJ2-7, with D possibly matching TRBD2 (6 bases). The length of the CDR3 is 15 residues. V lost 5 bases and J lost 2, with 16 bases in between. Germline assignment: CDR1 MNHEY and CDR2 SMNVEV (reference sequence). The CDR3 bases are TGTGCCAGCAGTGCTCTGACTAGGTACACCTACGAGCAGTACTTC. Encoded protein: CASSALTRYTYEQYF.

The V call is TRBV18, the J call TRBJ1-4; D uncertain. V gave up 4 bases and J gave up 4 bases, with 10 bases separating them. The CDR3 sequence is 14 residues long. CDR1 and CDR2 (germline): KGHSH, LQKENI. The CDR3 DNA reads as TGTGCCAGCTCACTGGGCAGAGATAATGAAAAACTGTTTTTT. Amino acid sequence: CASSLGRDNEKLFF.

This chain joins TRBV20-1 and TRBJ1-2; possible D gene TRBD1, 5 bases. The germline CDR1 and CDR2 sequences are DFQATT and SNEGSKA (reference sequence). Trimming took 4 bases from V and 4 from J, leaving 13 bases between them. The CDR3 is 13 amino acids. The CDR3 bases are TGCAGTGCTATCGTACCTACAGGCTATGGCTACACCTTC. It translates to CSAIVPTGYGYTF.

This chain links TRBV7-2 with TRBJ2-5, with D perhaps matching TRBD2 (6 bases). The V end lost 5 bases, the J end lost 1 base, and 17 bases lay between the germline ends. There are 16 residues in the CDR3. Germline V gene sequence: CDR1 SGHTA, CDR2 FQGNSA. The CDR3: CASSPWASESQETQYF. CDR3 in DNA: TGTGCCAGCAGCCCTTGGGCTAGCGAGAGCCAAGAGACCCAGTACTTC. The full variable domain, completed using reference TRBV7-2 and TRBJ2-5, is GAGVSQSPSNKVTEKGKDVELRCDPISGHTALYWYRQSLGQGLEFLIYFQGNSAPDKSGLPSDRFSAERTGGSVSTLTIQRTQQEDSAVYLCASSPWASESQETQYFGPGTRLLVL.

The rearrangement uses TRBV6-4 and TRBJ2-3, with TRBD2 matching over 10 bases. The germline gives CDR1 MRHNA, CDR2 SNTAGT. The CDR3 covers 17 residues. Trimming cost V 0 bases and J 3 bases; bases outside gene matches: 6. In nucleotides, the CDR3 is TGTGCCAGCAGTGACTCTAGGACTAGCGGCTCAACAGATACGCAGTATTTT. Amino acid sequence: CASSDSRTSGSTDTQYF.

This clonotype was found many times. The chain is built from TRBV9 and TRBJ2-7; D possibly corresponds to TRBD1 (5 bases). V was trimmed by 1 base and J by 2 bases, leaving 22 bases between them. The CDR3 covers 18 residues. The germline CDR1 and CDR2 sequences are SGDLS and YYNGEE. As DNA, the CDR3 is TGTGCCAGCAGCGTAACGGCCGGCCCAGCGCAGGGCCCCTACGAGCAGTACTTC. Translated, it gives CASSVTAGPAQGPYEQYF.

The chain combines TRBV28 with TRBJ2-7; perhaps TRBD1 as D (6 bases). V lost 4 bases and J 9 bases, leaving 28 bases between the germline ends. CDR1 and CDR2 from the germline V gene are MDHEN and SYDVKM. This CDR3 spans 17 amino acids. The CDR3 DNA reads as TGTGCCAGCAGTTCTCTACTATCCCTAACAGGGATAGTAAGGCAGTACTTC. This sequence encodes CASSSLLSLTGIVRQYF.

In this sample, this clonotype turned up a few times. CDR3 coding DNA: TGTGCCAGCTCACCACCGGGACTAGCGGGAGGGCTCTACAGCGAGCAGTACTTC. Its translation is CASSPPGLAGGLYSEQYF. The rearrangement links TRBV18 to TRBJ2-7; TRBD2 matches at 16 bases. The CDR3 has 18 amino acids. Germline loops: CDR1 KGHSH, CDR2 LQKENI. The V and J ends lost 0 bases and 6 bases, in that order; junction bases with no gene match: 8.

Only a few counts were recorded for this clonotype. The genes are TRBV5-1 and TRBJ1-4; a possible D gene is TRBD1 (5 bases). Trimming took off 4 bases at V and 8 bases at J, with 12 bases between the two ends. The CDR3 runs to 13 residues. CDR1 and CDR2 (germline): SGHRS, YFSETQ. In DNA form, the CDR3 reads TGCGCCAGCAGCCTGGGACGGGGCGAAAAACTGTTTTTT. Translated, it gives CASSLGRGEKLFF.

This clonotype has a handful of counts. CDR3 DNA sequence: TGTGCCAGCAGCGTCGACATGCTCTACGAGCAGTACTTC. Amino acids: CASSVDMLYEQYF. This sequence joins TRBV7-9 and TRBJ2-7; D gene uncertain. The CDR3 is made up of 13 amino acids. Between the trimmed V and J ends, which lost 5 bases and 3 bases, there was a span of 11 bases. CDR1 SEHNR and CDR2 FQNEAQ come from the germline V gene (reference sequence).

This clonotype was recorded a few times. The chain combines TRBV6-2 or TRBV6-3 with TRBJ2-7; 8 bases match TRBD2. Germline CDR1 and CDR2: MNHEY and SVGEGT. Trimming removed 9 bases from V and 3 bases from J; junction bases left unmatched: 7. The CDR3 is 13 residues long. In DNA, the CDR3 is TGTGCCAGTAAAGCGGGAGTTCGCTACGAGCAGTACTTC. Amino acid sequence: CASKAGVRYEQYF.